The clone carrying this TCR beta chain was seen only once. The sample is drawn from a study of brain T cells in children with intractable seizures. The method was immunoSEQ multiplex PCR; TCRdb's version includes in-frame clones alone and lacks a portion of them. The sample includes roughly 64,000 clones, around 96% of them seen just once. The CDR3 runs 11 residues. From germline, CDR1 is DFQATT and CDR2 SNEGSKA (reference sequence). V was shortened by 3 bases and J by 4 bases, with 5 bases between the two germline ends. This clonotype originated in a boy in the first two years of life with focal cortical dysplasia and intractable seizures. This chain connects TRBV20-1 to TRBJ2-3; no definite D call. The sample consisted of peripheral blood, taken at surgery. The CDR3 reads CSASTSDTQYF. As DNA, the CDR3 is TGCAGTGCTAGCACGTCAGATACGCAGTATTTT.